This T cell receptor beta chain was sequenced during a study of blood T cell repertoires in COVID-19. Germline assignment: CDR1 SGHKS and CDR2 YYEKEE (reference sequence). J lost 5 bases, V lost 7 bases, and 13 bases had no gene match. This CDR3 has 15 residues. This clone was counted between two and nine times. TCRdb keeps only in-frame clones here, not all; method: immunoSEQ multiplex PCR. The table includes tens of thousands of clones, around 82% detected once. V is TRBV5-5 and J is TRBJ2-3, with 7 bases fitting TRBD1. The sample consisted of peripheral blood. The receptor comes from a human donor in a cohort sampled during active COVID-19. CDR3 amino acids: CASGYYDRVQDTQYF. The CDR3, as DNA: TGTGCCAGCGGCTATTACGACAGGGTCCAAGATACGCAGTATTTT.